These T cell receptor beta chains were read from a single sample in a study of blood T cells in healthy people across ages. TCRdb passed the 5' RACE reads through MiXCR, listing each CDR3 protein once. The sample yields about 620,000 distinct CDR3 sequences, under 65% seen once. The sample taken for sequencing was blood. These receptors originate from an elderly woman in good health. Both conserved end residues are part of each CDR3. The D gene is left open where the match is weak. Some rows mark clone size as missing; the rest say once, few, many or name a class of expanded clone.

abundance	j_gene	v_gene	d_gene	CDR3aa	CDR3nt
.	TRBJ1-2	TRBV27	.	CASSLGSGIYGYTF	TGTGCCAGCAGTTTAGGGTCAGGGATCTATGGCTACACCTTC
.	TRBJ2-2	TRBV2	TRBD2	CASSPGTSGYKNTGELFF	TGTGCCAGCAGCCCTGGGACTAGCGGATACAAGAACACCGGGGAGCTGTTTTTT
.	TRBJ2-2	TRBV7-2	.	CASSFTGGGGGELFF	TGTGCCAGCAGCTTTACGGGGGGCGGTGGCGGGGAGCTGTTTTTT
.	TRBJ2-7	TRBV7-2	TRBD2	CASSLVASGKLYEQYF	TGTGCCAGCAGCTTAGTAGCTAGCGGGAAGTTATACGAGCAGTACTTC
many	TRBJ2-7	TRBV5-1	.	CASSLVGEYEQYF	TGCGCCAGCAGCTTGGTGGGGGAGTACGAGCAGTACTTC
.	TRBJ2-7	TRBV29-1	.	CSVEDRAGAYEQYF	TGCAGCGTTGAAGACAGGGCTGGGGCCTACGAGCAGTACTTC
.	TRBJ2-3	TRBV12-3/TRBV12-4	.	CASSTGGGDVQYF	TGTGCCAGCAGTACTGGGGGAGGAGATGTGCAGTATTTT
.	TRBJ1-5	TRBV12-3/TRBV12-4	.	CASSLVQDAANQPQHF	TGTGCCAGCAGTTTAGTCCAGGACGCAGCCAATCAGCCCCAGCATTTT
.	TRBJ1-2	TRBV20-1	.	CSASRAGGYTF	TGCAGTGCTAGCAGGGCGGGGGGCTACACCTTC
.	TRBJ1-2	TRBV7-9	TRBD1	CASSPGDSYGYTF	TGTGCCAGCAGCCCCGGGGACAGCTATGGCTACACCTTC
few	TRBJ2-5	TRBV7-2	.	CASSSAVGTVQETQYF	TGTGCCAGCAGCTCAGCGGTAGGCACAGTCCAAGAGACCCAGTACTTC
.	TRBJ2-2	TRBV7-2	.	CASSLSAGPTTGELFF	TGTGCCAGCAGCTTAAGCGCGGGGCCTACCACCGGGGAGCTGTTTTTT
few	TRBJ2-3	TRBV10-1	TRBD1	CASSPLRGVTGGSGLNTDTQYF	TGCGCCAGCAGTCCTCTTAGAGGCGTGACAGGGGGCTCCGGACTCAACACAGATACGCAGTATTTT